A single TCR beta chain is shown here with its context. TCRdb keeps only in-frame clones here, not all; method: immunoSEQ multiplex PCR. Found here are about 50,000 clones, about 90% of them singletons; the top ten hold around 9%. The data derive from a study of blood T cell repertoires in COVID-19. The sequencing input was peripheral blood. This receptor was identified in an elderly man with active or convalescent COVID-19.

Here the CDR3 DNA reads TGTGCCAGCAGCCCGGGGACAGGGGGCAACGGCTACACCTTC. Its protein product is CASSPGTGGNGYTF. This sequence joins TRBV7-3 and TRBJ1-2; TRBD1 aligns across 12 bases. The CDR3 is 14 residues long. Germline trimming cut 5 bases from V and 8 bases from J; bases unmatched to any gene: 6. The germline V gene has CDR1 SGHTA and CDR2 FQGTGA.